The clone carrying this T cell receptor beta chain was found many times. These data come from a study of regulatory T cells in long-lasting Graves disease. V was pared by 2 bases and J by 3 bases, with 11 bases between. The germline V gene has CDR1 SGHRS and CDR2 YFSETQ. The CDR3 has 14 residues. TCR beta libraries were built with iRepertoire HTBI primers and Arm-PCR of CDR3 regions. TCRdb recomputed calls from the multiplex PCR reads with MiXCR, one row per CDR3 protein. Found here are hundreds of thousands of distinct CDR3 sequences, 15% to 20% of them singletons; the top ten hold roughly 25%. Time point specified: newly diagnosed GD, antithyroid drugs for less than 3 months. Extracted RNA from PBMCs served as the source of the TCR library. The guidelines of the American Thyroid Association were the basis for diagnosing Graves' disease. These sequences were also reported in another study, on T cells in Graves' hyperthyroidism and ophthalmopathy.

The TCR originated in a woman aged 40-65 years with Graves disease. The input for sequencing was peripheral blood mononuclear cells (PBMCs), taken at new diagnosis, from a patient treated with antithyroid drugs. V usage is TRBV5-1 and J usage is TRBJ1-1; D gene ambiguous. The CDR3 sequence is CASSFSRWDTEAFF. The CDR3 DNA sequence: TGCGCCAGCAGCTTCTCGAGGTGGGACACTGAAGCTTTCTTT.